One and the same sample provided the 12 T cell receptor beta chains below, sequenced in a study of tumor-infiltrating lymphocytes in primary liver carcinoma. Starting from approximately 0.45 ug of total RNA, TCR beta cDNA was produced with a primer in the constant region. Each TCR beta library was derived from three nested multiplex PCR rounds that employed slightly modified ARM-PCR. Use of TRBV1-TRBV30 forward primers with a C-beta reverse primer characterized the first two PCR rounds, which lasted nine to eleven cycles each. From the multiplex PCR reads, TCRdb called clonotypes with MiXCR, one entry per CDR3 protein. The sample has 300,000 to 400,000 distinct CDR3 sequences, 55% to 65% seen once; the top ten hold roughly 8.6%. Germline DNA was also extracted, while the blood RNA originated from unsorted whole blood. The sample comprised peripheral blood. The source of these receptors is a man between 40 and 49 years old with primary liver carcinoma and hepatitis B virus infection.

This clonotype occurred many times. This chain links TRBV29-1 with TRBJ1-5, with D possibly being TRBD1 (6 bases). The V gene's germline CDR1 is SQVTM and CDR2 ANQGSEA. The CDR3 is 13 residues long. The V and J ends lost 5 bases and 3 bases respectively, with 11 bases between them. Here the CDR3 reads CSVSQGLNQPQHF. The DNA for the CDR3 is TGCAGCGTTTCACAGGGACTCAATCAGCCCCAGCATTTT.

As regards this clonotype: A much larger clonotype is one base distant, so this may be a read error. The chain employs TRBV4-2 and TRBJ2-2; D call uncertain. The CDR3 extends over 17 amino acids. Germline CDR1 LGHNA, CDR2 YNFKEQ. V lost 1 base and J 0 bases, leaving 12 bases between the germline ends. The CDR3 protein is CASSQALGGTNTGELFF. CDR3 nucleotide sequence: TGTGCCAGCAGCCAAGCGTTAGGCGGAACGAACACCGGGGAGCTGTTTTTT.

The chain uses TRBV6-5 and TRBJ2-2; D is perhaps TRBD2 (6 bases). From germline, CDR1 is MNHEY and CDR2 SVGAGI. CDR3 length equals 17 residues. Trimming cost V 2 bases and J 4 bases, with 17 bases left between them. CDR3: CASSYKNRGYGTGELFF. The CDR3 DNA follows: TGTGCCAGCAGTTACAAAAACCGGGGGTACGGCACCGGGGAGCTGTTTTTT.

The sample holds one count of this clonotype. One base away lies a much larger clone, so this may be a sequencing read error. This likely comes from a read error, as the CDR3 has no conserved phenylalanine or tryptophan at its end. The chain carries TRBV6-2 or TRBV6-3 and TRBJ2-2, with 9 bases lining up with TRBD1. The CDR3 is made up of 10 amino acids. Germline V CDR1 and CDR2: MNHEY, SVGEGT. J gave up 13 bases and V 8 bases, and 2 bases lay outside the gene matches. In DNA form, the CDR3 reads TGTGCCAGCTGGGGACAGGGGCTGTTTTGT. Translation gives CASWGQGLFC.

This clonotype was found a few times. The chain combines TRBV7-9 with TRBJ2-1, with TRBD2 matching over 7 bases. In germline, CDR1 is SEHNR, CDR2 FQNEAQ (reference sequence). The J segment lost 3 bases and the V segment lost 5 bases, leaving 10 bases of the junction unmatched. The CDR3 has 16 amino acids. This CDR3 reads CASSPETGLNYNEQFF. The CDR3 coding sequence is TGTGCCAGCAGCCCAGAGACGGGACTAAACTACAATGAGCAGTTCTTC. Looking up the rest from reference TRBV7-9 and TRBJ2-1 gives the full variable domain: DTGVSQNPRHKITKRGQNVTFRCDPISEHNRLYWYRQTLGQGPEFLTYFQNEAQLEKSRLLSDRFSAERPKGSFSTLEIQRTEQGDSAMYLCASSPETGLNYNEQFFGPGTRLTVL.

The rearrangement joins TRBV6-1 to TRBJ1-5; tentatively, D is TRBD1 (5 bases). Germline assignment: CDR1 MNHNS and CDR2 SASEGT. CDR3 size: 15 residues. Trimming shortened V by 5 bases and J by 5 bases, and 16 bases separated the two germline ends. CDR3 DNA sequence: TGTGCCAGCAGTTTCCGCGGGACGGTAGATCAGCCCCAGCATTTT. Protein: CASSFRGTVDQPQHF.

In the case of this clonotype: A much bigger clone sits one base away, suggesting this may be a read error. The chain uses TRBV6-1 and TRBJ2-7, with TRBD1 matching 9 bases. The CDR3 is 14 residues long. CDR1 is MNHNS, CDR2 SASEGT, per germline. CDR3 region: CVSSEQGALREQYF. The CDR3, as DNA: TGTGTCAGCAGTGAACAGGGGGCGTTGAGGGAGCAGTACTTC.

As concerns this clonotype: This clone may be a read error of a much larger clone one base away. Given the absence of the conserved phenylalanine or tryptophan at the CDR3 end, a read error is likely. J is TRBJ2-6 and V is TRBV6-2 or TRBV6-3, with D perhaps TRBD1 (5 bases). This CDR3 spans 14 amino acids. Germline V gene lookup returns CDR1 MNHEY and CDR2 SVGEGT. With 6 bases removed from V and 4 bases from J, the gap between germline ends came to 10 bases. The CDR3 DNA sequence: TGTGCCAGCAGAGACAGTCCCGGGGCCAACGTCCTGACTCTC. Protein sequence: CASRDSPGANVLTL.

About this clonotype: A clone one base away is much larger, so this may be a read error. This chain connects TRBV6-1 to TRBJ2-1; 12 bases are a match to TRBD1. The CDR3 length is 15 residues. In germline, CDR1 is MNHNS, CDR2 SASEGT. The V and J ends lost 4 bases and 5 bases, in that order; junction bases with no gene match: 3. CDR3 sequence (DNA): TGTGCCAGCAGTGCCGGGACAGGGGGCCACAATGAGCAGTTCTTC. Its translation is CASSAGTGGHNEQFF.

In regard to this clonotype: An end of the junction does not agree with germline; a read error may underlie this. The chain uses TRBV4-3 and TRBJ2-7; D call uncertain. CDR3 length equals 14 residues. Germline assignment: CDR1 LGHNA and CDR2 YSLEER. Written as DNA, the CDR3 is TGCGCCAGCAGCCAAGTTGCGGTCTCCTACGAGCGGTACTTC. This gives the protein CASSQVAVSYERYF.

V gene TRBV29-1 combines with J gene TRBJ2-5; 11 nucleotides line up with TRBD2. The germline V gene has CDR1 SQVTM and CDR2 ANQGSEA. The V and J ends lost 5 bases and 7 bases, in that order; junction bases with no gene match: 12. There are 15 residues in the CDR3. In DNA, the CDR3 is TGCAGCGTTATGGGACTAGCGGTAGGAATAGGGACCCAGTACTTC. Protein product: CSVMGLAVGIGTQYF.

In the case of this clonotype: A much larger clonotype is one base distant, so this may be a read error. The CDR3 DNA is TGTGCCAGCAACACAGGGGGGGTGTATGGCTACACCTTC. As protein: CASNTGGVYGYTF. The chain joins TRBV12-3 or TRBV12-4 to TRBJ1-2, with 8 bases fitting TRBD1. CDR3 length equals 13 residues. J gave up 5 bases and V 7 bases, and 6 bases lay outside the gene matches.